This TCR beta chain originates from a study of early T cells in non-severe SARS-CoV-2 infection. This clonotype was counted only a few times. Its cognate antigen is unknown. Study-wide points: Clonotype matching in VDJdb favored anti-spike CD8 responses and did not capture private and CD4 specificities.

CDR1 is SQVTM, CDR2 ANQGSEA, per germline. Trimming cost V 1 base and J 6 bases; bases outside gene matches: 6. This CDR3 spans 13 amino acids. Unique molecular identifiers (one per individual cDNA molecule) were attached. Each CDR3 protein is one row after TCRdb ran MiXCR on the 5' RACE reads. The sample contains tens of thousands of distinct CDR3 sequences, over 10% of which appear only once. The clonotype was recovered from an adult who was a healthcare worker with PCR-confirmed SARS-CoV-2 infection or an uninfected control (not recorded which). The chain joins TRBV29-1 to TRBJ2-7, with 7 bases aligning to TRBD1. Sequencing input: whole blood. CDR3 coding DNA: TGCAGCGTTGAAGGGACAGGTCGAGTCGAGCAGTACTTC. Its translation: CSVEGTGRVEQYF.